This T cell receptor beta chain was sequenced for a study of T cell responses to AZD1222 COVID-19 vaccine. Study-level points and caveats: Donors were largely white British and mainly female; clonal diversity was possibly underestimated. With two AZD1222 doses given, Spike-specific TCR breadth and depth both rose. Variant regions that are unmutated are reportedly the target of nearly half of spike-specific TCRs.

The protocol was immunoSEQ multiplex PCR, while the TCRdb copy is restricted to in-frame clones and leaves out a portion. This repertoire shows approximately 150,000 clones, over 85% found once; its top ten account for around 1.5%. Trimming cost V 5 bases and J 1 base, with 16 bases left between them. This CDR3 comprises 16 residues. CDR1 and CDR2 from the germline V gene are SGHTA and FQGNSA. As for this clone: Its antigen is unknown.

This sample comprised peripheral blood, obtained 28 days after the second AZD1222 dose. The TCR originated in an adult who received the AZD1222 COVID-19 vaccine. The chain joins TRBV7-2 to TRBJ2-3; D possibly corresponds to TRBD2 (6 bases). Here the CDR3 DNA reads TGTGCCAGCAGCCCGGAGGGGCATTCGGGCACAGATACGCAGTATTTT. Translating gives CASSPEGHSGTDTQYF.